The 30 T cell receptor beta chains below all came from one sample that was sequenced in a study of blood T cell repertoires in COVID-19. TCRdb's copy holds only in-frame clones and misses some; the assay was immunoSEQ multiplex PCR. The data contain approximately 500,000 clones, about 89% of them seen just once; the ten biggest clones take up roughly 8.3%. The specimen was peripheral blood. The receptor source for this set is a woman in her 50s with COVID-19, enrolled during active disease.

The gene calls are TRBV6-5 and TRBJ1-1; 11 nucleotides align to TRBD1. The CDR3 is 15 amino acids. The germline V gene encodes CDR1 MNHEY and CDR2 SVGAGI. Unmatched junction bases numbered 2, after V lost 0 bases and J lost 5 bases. The CDR3 nucleotides read TGTGCCAGCAGTTACTCGGGGACAGGGGGGACTGAAGCTTTCTTT. It yields the protein CASSYSGTGGTEAFF.

The V call is TRBV19, the J call TRBJ1-5; TRBD1 agrees at 7 bases. Germline trimming cut 5 bases from V and 6 bases from J; bases unmatched to any gene: 10. CDR1 is LNHDA, CDR2 SQIVND, per germline (reference sequence). There are 15 residues in the CDR3. In DNA, the CDR3 is TGTGCCAGTAGTGCGCAGACAGGGACGGGTCAGCCCCAGCATTTT. It specifies CASSAQTGTGQPQHF.

The rearrangement uses TRBV5-1 and TRBJ1-2; 8 nucleotides line up with TRBD1. The CDR3 loop spans 15 amino acids. Germline CDR1 SGHRS, CDR2 YFSETQ. The J segment lost 2 bases and the V segment lost 7 bases, leaving 10 bases of the junction unmatched. CDR3 nucleotides: TGCGCCAGCCGCCCGGGACAGGATTTAAACTATGGCTACACCTTC. Translating it yields CASRPGQDLNYGYTF.

The V call is TRBV5-1, the J call TRBJ2-6; 9 bases map to TRBD1. The germline gives CDR1 SGHRS, CDR2 YFSETQ. The V and J ends lost 3 bases and 2 bases, in that order; junction bases with no gene match: 9. The CDR3 loop spans 18 amino acids. The CDR3 nucleotides read TGCGCCAGCAGCTATCCCCGGACAGGGGCCGCTGGGGCCAACGTCCTGACTTTC. It translates to CASSYPRTGAAGANVLTF.

CDR3: CASGLQGVATQYF. As DNA, the CDR3 is TGTGCTAGTGGTTTGCAGGGTGTGGCGACCCAGTACTTC. The rearrangement joins TRBV12-5 to TRBJ2-5; D is possibly TRBD1 (5 bases). Trimming shortened V by 2 bases and J by 7 bases, and 11 bases separated the two germline ends. The V gene's germline CDR1 is LGHNT and CDR2 FRNRAP. The CDR3 runs to 13 residues. Variable domain in full (rest from reference TRBV12-5 and TRBJ2-5): DARVTQTPRHKVTEMGQEVTMRCQPILGHNTVFWYRQTMMQGLELLAYFRNRAPLDDSGMPKDRFSAEMPDATLATLKIQPSEPRDSAVYFCASGLQGVATQYFGPGTRLLVL.

V and J are TRBV2 and TRBJ1-6; D remains unclear. CDR1 and CDR2 from the germline V gene are SNHLY and FYNNEI. The V and J ends lost 7 bases and 4 bases respectively, with 11 bases between them. This CDR3 has 14 residues. CDR3 bases: TGTGCCAGCAAGTGGTCGGGGTATAATTCACCCCTCCACTTT. This sequence encodes CASKWSGYNSPLHF. Using reference TRBV2 and TRBJ1-6 for the parts outside the CDR3, the full variable domain is EPEVTQTPSHQVTQMGQEVILRCVPISNHLYFYWYRQILGQKVEFLVSFYNNEISEKSEIFDDQFSVERPDGSNFTLKIRSTKLEDSAMYFCASKWSGYNSPLHFGNGTRLTVT.

The rearrangement uses TRBV7-2 and TRBJ2-5; the D is unclear. Germline lookup yields CDR1 SGHTA and CDR2 FQGNSA. The CDR3 loop spans 12 amino acids. Trimming removed 4 bases from V and 5 bases from J, with 8 bases in between. CDR3 DNA sequence: TGTGCCAGCAGCTCCGATAGCGAGACCCAGTACTTC. As protein: CASSSDSETQYF.

The CDR3: CASSTGNISPLHF. The CDR3 region has the DNA TGTGCCAGCAGTACAGGGAACATTTCACCCCTCCACTTT. The chain couples TRBV6-6 to TRBJ1-6, with D maybe TRBD1 (6 bases). V dropped 5 bases and J dropped 9 bases, with 11 bases sitting between them. The CDR3 is made up of 13 amino acids. Germline V gene sequence: CDR1 MNHNY, CDR2 SVGAGI (reference sequence).

The chain employs TRBV28 and TRBJ1-5; D gene unclear. V dropped 3 bases and J dropped 3 bases, with 9 bases sitting between them. Germline V gene lookup returns CDR1 MDHEN and CDR2 SYDVKM. The length of the CDR3 is 14 residues. In DNA form, the CDR3 reads TGTGCCAGCAGTTTGGGAGACTACAATCAGCCCCAGCATTTT. Its protein product is CASSLGDYNQPQHF.

This clone was found once. The genes are TRBV19 and TRBJ1-2; possibly TRBD1 for D (5 bases). The V and J ends lost 1 base and 0 bases respectively, with 12 bases between them. Germline values: CDR1 LNHDA, CDR2 SQIVND (reference sequence). This CDR3 region has 16 residues. The CDR3 reads CASSIASDTANYGYTF. CDR3 in DNA: TGTGCCAGTAGTATAGCATCGGACACCGCTAACTATGGCTACACCTTC.

The genes are TRBV4-1 and TRBJ1-4, with TRBD1 identical over 9 bases. CDR1 is MGHRA, CDR2 YSYEKL, per germline. With 7 bases clipped from V and 4 bases from J, the junction kept 4 bases outside the gene matches. The CDR3 has 14 amino acids. The CDR3 nucleotides read TGCGCCAGCACCTTGGACAGGGGTAATGAAAAACTGTTTTTT. As protein: CASTLDRGNEKLFF.

The chain recombines TRBV9 with TRBJ2-1; 12 bases line up with TRBD1. V was clipped by 4 bases and J by 8 bases; unmatched bases: 10. From germline, CDR1 is SGDLS and CDR2 YYNGEE. The CDR3 runs to 16 residues. CDR3 region: CASSSSGTGGADEQFF. CDR3 nucleotide sequence: TGTGCCAGCAGCTCATCCGGGACAGGGGGCGCTGATGAGCAGTTCTTC.

V and J are TRBV28 and TRBJ1-5; perhaps TRBD1 as D (6 bases). Trimming removed 7 bases at V and 11 bases at J, with 18 bases between. Germline assignment: CDR1 MDHEN and CDR2 SYDVKM. The CDR3 has 13 amino acids. The CDR3 region has the DNA TGTGCCAGCACAGGACAGTCTCCTTCAGCCCAGCATTTT. Translation: CASTGQSPSAQHF.

V and J are TRBV27 and TRBJ2-1, with 8 bases fitting TRBD2. Unmatched junction bases numbered 5, after V lost 0 bases and J lost 1 base. The CDR3 runs 17 residues. Per germline, CDR1 MNHEY and CDR2 SMNVEV (reference sequence). Written as DNA, the CDR3 is TGTGCCAGCAGTTTATCGAGCGGGGGTTGGTCCTACAATGAGCAGTTCTTC. It translates to CASSLSSGGWSYNEQFF.

The chain combines TRBV12-3 or TRBV12-4 with TRBJ2-7, with TRBD2 matching over 8 bases. The length of the CDR3 is 13 residues. Unmatched junction bases numbered 9, after V lost 7 bases and J lost 7 bases. CDR3: CASTRRGASEQYF. The CDR3 DNA reads TGTGCCAGCACCCGGCGGGGGGCGAGTGAGCAGTACTTC.

V is TRBV6-5 and J is TRBJ2-5, with TRBD1 matching over 8 bases. CDR1 is MNHEY, CDR2 SVGAGI, per germline. Trimming took 5 bases from V and 5 from J; bases not matched to a gene: 7. This CDR3 has 14 amino acids. CDR3 sequence reads: CASSLTGVRETQYF. CDR3 nucleotides: TGTGCCAGCAGTCTGACAGGGGTGAGGGAGACCCAGTACTTC.

The chain uses TRBV7-9 and TRBJ1-1; D is unresolved. Germline CDR1 and CDR2: SEHNR and FQNEAQ (reference sequence). V lost 5 bases, J lost 1 base, and 17 bases lay in between. The length of the CDR3 is 16 residues. The CDR3, as DNA: TGTGCCAGCAGCGTGCCCCCTGGACGGGAGAACACTGAAGCTTTCTTT. This translates into CASSVPPGRENTEAFF.

The V and J genes are TRBV24-1 and TRBJ1-2; D gene uncertain. Germline CDR1 is KGHDR and CDR2 is SFDVKD. V lost 5 bases to trimming and J lost 8 bases, with 14 bases between them. The CDR3 runs 13 residues. CDR3 sequence (DNA): TGTGCCACCAGTGCAGAGGCTAGCCGCGGCTACACCTTC. This encodes CATSAEASRGYTF.

This clone was detected once. This chain links TRBV9 with TRBJ1-2, with TRBD1 matching over 7 bases. The germline V gene encodes CDR1 SGDLS and CDR2 YYNGEE. Unmatched junction bases numbered 16, after V lost 4 bases and J lost 1 base. This CDR3 has 18 residues. CDR3 sequence reads: CASSPSTGSVLLNYGYTF. The CDR3 bases are TGTGCCAGCAGCCCTTCGACAGGGTCAGTCCTGCTTAACTATGGCTACACCTTC.

This clone has a count of ten or more. The genes are TRBV19 and TRBJ2-3, with 7 bases lining up with TRBD2. The V gene's germline CDR1 is LNHDA and CDR2 SQIVND (reference sequence). The CDR3 has 12 amino acids. With 6 bases clipped from V and 14 bases from J, the junction kept 11 bases outside the gene matches. The CDR3 is CASSLSGGEWYF. CDR3 DNA: TGTGCCAGTAGCTTATCGGGGGGAGAATGGTATTTT.

This rearrangement joins TRBV6-5 to TRBJ1-1; TRBD1 aligns across 7 bases. V gave up 6 bases and J gave up 7 bases; unmatched junction bases: 5. CDR3 length: 12 residues. The germline CDR1 and CDR2 sequences are MNHEY and SVGAGI. CDR3 nucleotides: TGTGCCAGCAGACACAGGGGAGGTGAAGCTTTCTTT. Amino acid sequence: CASRHRGGEAFF.

V and J are TRBV6-5 and TRBJ2-7; D perhaps matches TRBD2 (7 bases). The CDR3 length is 12 residues. V was cut by 10 bases and J by 2 bases, with 12 bases left in between. CDR1 and CDR2 from the germline V gene are MNHEY and SVGAGI. DNA for the CDR3: TGTGCCACGGGGGGCCTAACCTACGAGCAGTACTTC. Translating gives CATGGLTYEQYF.

This clone occurred once. This chain connects TRBV6-6 to TRBJ1-2; a weak D match, TRBD1 (6 bases). Germline CDR1 MNHNY, CDR2 SVGAGI (reference sequence). V gave up 6 bases and J gave up 8 bases, with 13 bases separating them. The CDR3 consists of 12 residues. CDR3: CASSDTGIGYTF. Written as DNA, the CDR3 is TGTGCCAGCAGCGACACAGGGATCGGCTACACCTTC.

V gene TRBV24-1 combines with J gene TRBJ2-7; 9 nucleotides match TRBD1. V shed 4 bases and J 7 bases; nucleotides not matched to a gene: 10. Germline V gene lookup returns CDR1 KGHDR and CDR2 SFDVKD. The CDR3 loop spans 15 amino acids. Here the CDR3 DNA reads TGTGCCACCAGTGACTCGGGACAGGGACAGAGGGAGCAGTACTTC. Protein sequence: CATSDSGQGQREQYF.

V is TRBV7-9 and J is TRBJ1-1; D is unclear. V shed 8 bases and J shed 1 base, with 8 bases lying between them. The germline V gene encodes CDR1 SEHNR and CDR2 FQNEAQ (reference sequence). The CDR3 runs 12 residues. The CDR3 nucleotides read TGTGCCAGCCAGGAACGGAACACTGAAGCTTTCTTT. It yields the protein CASQERNTEAFF.

The rearrangement links TRBV6-8 to TRBJ1-1; 7 positions match TRBD1. CDR1 and CDR2 from the germline V gene are MNHGY and SAAAGT. V trimming: 4 bases; J trimming: 2 bases; junction bases outside the gene matches: 7. This CDR3 is 15 amino acids long. Here the CDR3 DNA reads TGTGCCAGCAGTTGGGGACAGCAGAACAACACTGAAGCTTTCTTT. This codes for CASSWGQQNNTEAFF.

This rearrangement joins TRBV28 to TRBJ1-1; no reliable D call. The V end was cut by 6 bases, the J end by 5 bases, with 10 bases between. The germline V gene has CDR1 MDHEN and CDR2 SYDVKM. The CDR3 runs 12 residues. DNA for the CDR3: TGTGCCAGCAGAGAGGGAAGAACTGAAGCTTTCTTT. It translates to CASREGRTEAFF.

This clone has only one observation. This chain joins TRBV7-2 and TRBJ1-2; tentatively, D is TRBD1 (5 bases). The CDR3 consists of 14 residues. The germline CDR1 and CDR2 sequences are SGHTA and FQGNSA. V lost 10 bases, J lost 2 bases, and 17 bases lay in between. Here the CDR3 DNA reads TGTGCCACCTCCGTCTGGGCAGGGAACTATGGCTACACCTTC. Amino acids: CATSVWAGNYGYTF.

The chain couples TRBV12-3 or TRBV12-4 to TRBJ1-2, with D perhaps TRBD1 (6 bases). The ends were cut back, 7 bases at V and 1 base at J, with 10 bases in the middle. This CDR3 contains 13 residues. In nucleotides, the CDR3 is TGTGCCAGCACCCCGGACAGTAACTATGGCTACACCTTC. Translating gives CASTPDSNYGYTF.

The rearrangement links TRBV12-5 to TRBJ1-5; 12 bases are a match to TRBD1. With V trimmed by 5 bases and J by 7 bases, 9 bases remained unmatched. Germline V gene lookup returns CDR1 LGHNT and CDR2 FRNRAP. This CDR3 contains 16 residues. The CDR3 sequence: CASGLGTGGVRQPQHF. The CDR3 nucleotides are TGTGCTAGTGGTCTGGGGACAGGGGGCGTCCGACAGCCCCAGCATTTT.